This record covers a single TCR beta chain. No antigen is known for it. The source of the sample is a study of cytomegalovirus exposure and HLA in healthy donors. Regarding the study as a whole: For most TCR beta V segments, an earlier analysis put the productive rate at about 87% or about 30% of the time. Most subjects had HLA-A and HLA-B alleles reportedly predicted accurately by TCR beta sequences.

The PCR had 60 Vbeta and 13 Jbeta primers. Authors' methods: Unique TCR beta chains numbered roughly 80 million in a later analysis, with around 11 million shared. Clones were read by immunoSEQ multiplex PCR, and TCRdb kept only the in-frame ones, dropping some. V, J and clone size derive from that table, while D and trimming were established from the DNA sequence. The sample holds fewer than 250,000 clones, 75% to 90% seen once. The CDR3 sequence is 15 residues long. Trimming took 1 base from V and 6 from J; bases not matched to a gene: 4. Per germline, CDR1 SGHTA and CDR2 FQGNSA. The sequencing input was PBMCs. This receptor was obtained from a boy aged 2 to 10 in good health and CMV-seronegative. The chain carries TRBV7-2 and TRBJ2-1, with 9 bases that match TRBD2. The CDR3 nucleotides are TGTGCCAGCAGCTTAGTCCCTAGCGGGACCAATGAGCAGTTCTTC. Its translation: CASSLVPSGTNEQFF.